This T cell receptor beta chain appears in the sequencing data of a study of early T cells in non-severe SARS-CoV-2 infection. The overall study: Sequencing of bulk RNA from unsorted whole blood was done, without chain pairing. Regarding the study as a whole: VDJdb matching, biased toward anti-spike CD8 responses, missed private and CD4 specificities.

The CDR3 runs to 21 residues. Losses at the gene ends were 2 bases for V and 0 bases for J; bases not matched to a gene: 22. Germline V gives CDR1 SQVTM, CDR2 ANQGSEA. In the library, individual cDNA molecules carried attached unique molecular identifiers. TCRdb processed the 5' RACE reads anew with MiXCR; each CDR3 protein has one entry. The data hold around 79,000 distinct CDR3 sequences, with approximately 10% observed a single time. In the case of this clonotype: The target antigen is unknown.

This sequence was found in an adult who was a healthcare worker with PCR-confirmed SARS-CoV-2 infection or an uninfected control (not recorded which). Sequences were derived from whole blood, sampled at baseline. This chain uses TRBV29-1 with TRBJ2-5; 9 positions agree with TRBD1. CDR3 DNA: TGCAGCGTTGAATTTTTAGGTTGGGACAGGGATCTCAATTACCACCAAGAGACCCAGTACTTC. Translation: CSVEFLGWDRDLNYHQETQYF.